This T cell receptor (beta chain) originates from a study of neurological immune-mediated disorders. General study points: Phylogenetically, 18 of 34 multiple sclerosis patients' repertoires fell into one related-CDR3 cluster, a possible signature. TCR-beta repertoires seemed private in all groups, with no expanded CDR3 amino acid sequences shared.

Ten or more counts support this clonotype. The antigen remains undetermined. As for the cDNA, it was generated by 5'RACE with 10-nucleotide random UMIs. Every sequencing run produced over 200 million TCR-beta sequences that came from 15-18 subjects. One entry per CDR3 protein results from TCRdb running MiXCR on the 5' RACE reads. The sample contains roughly 70,000 distinct CDR3 sequences, around 3.9% of which appear only once. Material: PBMCs. This receptor was identified in a man aged 25-40 years with multiple sclerosis.

CDR3 sequence: CASSKSDSNQPQHF. The CDR3 coding sequence is TGTGCCAGCAGTAAATCGGATAGCAATCAGCCCCAGCATTTT. The chain recombines TRBV12-3 or TRBV12-4 with TRBJ1-5; unclear D gene. Trimming removed 5 bases from V and 0 bases from J, with 8 bases in between. The CDR3 is 14 amino acids.